These 29 T cell receptor beta chains originate from one sample sequenced in a study of OX40 agonist ivuxolimab in advanced cancers. Using immunoSEQ multiplex PCR, the repertoire was profiled, and TCRdb retains in-frame clones only, with some absent. The repertoire consists of 70,000 to 95,000 clones, with roughly nine tenths occurring once and the leading ten covering roughly 0.5%. Here the sequenced sample was CD4+ or CD8+ T cells sorted from blood, taken in a trial of the OX40 agonist ivuxolimab. Source of these receptors: an adult with an advanced solid tumor such as melanoma, head and neck, liver or kidney cancer.

The chain links TRBV6-1 to TRBJ2-7, with D maybe TRBD2 (7 bases). Germline V lookup: CDR1 MNHNS, CDR2 SASEGT. CDR3 length: 16 residues. Trimming took 1 base from V and 2 from J, leaving 15 bases between them. The CDR3 is CASSEGGAGAAYEQYF. The CDR3 coding sequence is TGTGCCAGCAGTGAAGGGGGGGCGGGGGCGGCCTACGAGCAGTACTTC.

This clone was counted a single time. This chain connects TRBV7-9 to TRBJ1-1, with unresolved D. Germline V lookup: CDR1 SEHNR, CDR2 FQNEAQ (reference sequence). This CDR3 contains 14 residues. The V end lost 1 base, the J end lost 2 bases, and 8 bases lay between the germline ends. The CDR3 here is CASSLVVGNTEAFF. The DNA of the CDR3 is TGTGCCAGCAGCTTAGTGGTTGGTAACACTGAAGCTTTCTTT. The variable domain in full, with the rest retrieved from reference TRBV7-9 and TRBJ1-1, is DTGVSQNPRHKITKRGQNVTFRCDPISEHNRLYWYRQTLGQGPEFLTYFQNEAQLEKSRLLSDRFSAERPKGSFSTLEIQRTEQGDSAMYLCASSLVVGNTEAFFGQGTRLTVV.

In this sample, this clone turned up once. The V call is TRBV5-1, the J call TRBJ2-3; TRBD1 might be the D (6 bases). This CDR3 spans 15 amino acids. Trimming took 2 bases from V and 4 from J, leaving 14 bases between them. Germline V gene lookup returns CDR1 SGHRS and CDR2 YFSETQ. The CDR3 DNA is TGCGCCAGCAGCTTCCCAGGGGCCCGGTCAGATACGCAGTATTTT. This encodes CASSFPGARSDTQYF.

This clone was seen once. CDR3 region: CASSLGFPENIQYF. CDR3 nucleotides: TGTGCCAGCAGCTTAGGATTTCCTGAGAACATTCAGTACTTC. The rearrangement links TRBV7-9 to TRBJ2-4; D uncertain. The CDR3 has 14 residues. Germline V gene sequence: CDR1 SEHNR, CDR2 FQNEAQ (reference sequence). The V and J ends lost 1 base and 7 bases respectively, with 11 bases between them.

In DNA form, the CDR3 reads TGCAGCGCGGGACAGGATTGGAGCTCCTACAATGAGCAGTTCTTC. It yields the protein CSAGQDWSSYNEQFF. The chain joins TRBV29-1 to TRBJ2-1, with 8 bases aligning to TRBD1. CDR3 size: 15 residues. The V segment lost 7 bases and the J segment 0 bases; nucleotides outside the gene matches: 8. Germline lookup yields CDR1 SQVTM and CDR2 ANQGSEA.

J is TRBJ2-7 and V is TRBV19; tentative D call: TRBD2 (6 bases). Germline V gene lookup returns CDR1 LNHDA and CDR2 SQIVND (reference sequence). The CDR3 length is 14 residues. Trimming pared 1 base from V and 3 bases from J, leaving 10 bases between. The DNA for the CDR3 is TGTGCCAGTAGTATAGGGACTAACTACTACGAGCAGTACTTC. Translation: CASSIGTNYYEQYF.

The V and J genes are TRBV10-2 and TRBJ2-6, with TRBD2 identical over 9 bases. The CDR3 extends over 20 amino acids. Germline V gene data show CDR1 as WSHSY and CDR2 as SAAADI. J lost 2 bases, V lost 7 bases, and 18 bases had no gene match. The CDR3 coding sequence is TGCGCCAGCACCCACCGGTCGGCGGGGGGGCTACGGGCTGGGGCCAACGTCCTGACTTTC. Translated, it gives CASTHRSAGGLRAGANVLTF.

This chain links TRBV18 with TRBJ2-7, with 9 bases matching TRBD2. The trim removed 0 bases at V and 7 bases at J, leaving 10 bases unmatched. The CDR3 extends over 16 amino acids. The V gene's germline CDR1 is KGHSH and CDR2 LQKENI. CDR3 residues: CASSPPKVAGVFEQYF. The CDR3 bases are TGTGCCAGCTCACCACCTAAAGTAGCGGGGGTTTTTGAGCAGTACTTC.

CDR3 region: CAWSDRTSGGPRDTQYF. DNA for the CDR3: TGTGCCTGGAGCGACAGGACCTCGGGGGGGCCTAGAGATACGCAGTATTTT. This chain links TRBV30 with TRBJ2-3; 8 bases align to TRBD2. The V segment lost 3 bases and the J segment 5 bases; nucleotides outside the gene matches: 16. Looked up from germline, CDR1 is GTSNPN and CDR2 is SVGIG (reference sequence). This CDR3 has 17 residues. Looking up the rest from reference TRBV30 and TRBJ2-3 gives the full variable domain: SQTIHQWPATLVQPVGSPLSLECTVEGTSNPNLYWYRQAAGRGLQLLFYSVGIGQISSEVPQNLSASRPQDRQFILSSKKLLLSDSGFYLCAWSDRTSGGPRDTQYFGPGTRLTVL.

This clone is a singleton in its sample. The chain couples TRBV19 to TRBJ1-1, with a tentative D call TRBD1 (5 bases). CDR3 length equals 13 residues. The ends were cut back, 2 bases at V and 11 bases at J, with 15 bases in the middle. Germline V gene sequence: CDR1 LNHDA, CDR2 SQIVND (reference sequence). The CDR3 nucleotides read TGTGCCAGTAGTATAATCCAGGGCAGACGGGCTTTCTTT. It translates to CASSIIQGRRAFF.

The V gene is TRBV7-2, the J gene TRBJ2-5; the D is unclear. Germline CDR1 SGHTA, CDR2 FQGNSA. V lost 5 bases, J lost 5 bases, and 12 bases lay in between. This CDR3 spans 13 amino acids. CDR3 DNA sequence: TGTGCCAGCAGCCTCTGGGTTTCGGAGACCCAGTACTTC. Translation gives CASSLWVSETQYF.

The chain carries TRBV28 and TRBJ2-1, with 8 bases lining up with TRBD1. J lost 3 bases, V lost 7 bases, and 5 bases had no gene match. Germline V CDR1 and CDR2: MDHEN, SYDVKM. This CDR3 comprises 14 residues. The CDR3: CASKTGGSYNEQFF. The CDR3 DNA is TGTGCCAGCAAAACAGGGGGGAGCTACAATGAGCAGTTCTTC.

The chain carries TRBV19 and TRBJ2-3; 8 bases line up with TRBD1. CDR3 size: 14 residues. V was clipped by 4 bases and J by 3 bases; unmatched bases: 3. CDR1 is LNHDA, CDR2 SQIVND, per germline (reference sequence). Written as DNA, the CDR3 is TGTGCCAGTAGTAATGGACAGGGAACAGATACGCAGTATTTT. It encodes CASSNGQGTDTQYF. Full variable domain (outside the CDR3, taken from reference TRBV19 and TRBJ2-3): DGGITQSPKYLFRKEGQNVTLSCEQNLNHDAMYWYRQDPGQGLRLIYYSQIVNDFQKGDIAEGYSVSREKKESFPLTVTSAQKNPTAFYLCASSNGQGTDTQYFGPGTRLTVL.

This clone appeared a single time. The CDR3 DNA reads TGTGCCAGCAGAAACACACTAGCGGATAGCACAGATACGCAGTATTTT. It yields the protein CASRNTLADSTDTQYF. The chain has TRBV2 and TRBJ2-3, with 8 bases aligning to TRBD2. V lost 6 bases to trimming and J lost 0 bases; unmatched junction nucleotides: 8. Germline CDR1 reads SNHLY; CDR2 reads FYNNEI. The CDR3 extends over 16 amino acids.

The chain recombines TRBV27 with TRBJ2-7, with D maybe TRBD2 (6 bases). Trimming pared 0 bases from V and 5 bases from J, leaving 14 bases between. The CDR3 loop spans 15 amino acids. Germline-derived CDR1 and CDR2 are MNHEY and SMNVEV (reference sequence). In DNA, the CDR3 is TGTGCCAGCAGTTTATCGGGCGGGAAGCGCGACGAGCAGTACTTC. Translating gives CASSLSGGKRDEQYF.

CDR3 sequence: CASSQDEGRGEQYF. The CDR3 DNA reads TGTGCCAGCAGCCAAGATGAAGGGAGAGGCGAGCAGTACTTC. V and J are TRBV4-2 and TRBJ2-7; D is possibly TRBD2 (5 bases). Germline V gives CDR1 LGHNA, CDR2 YNFKEQ. Between the trimmed V and J ends, which lost 0 bases and 6 bases, there was a span of 12 bases. The CDR3 has 14 amino acids.

The chain uses TRBV30 and TRBJ1-3; tentatively, D is TRBD1 (5 bases). V gave up 6 bases and J gave up 2 bases, with 8 bases separating them. CDR1 and CDR2 from the germline V gene are GTSNPN and SVGIG (reference sequence). This CDR3 contains 12 residues. CDR3 loop: CACKGPGNTIYF. CDR3 bases: TGTGCCTGTAAGGGGCCTGGAAACACCATATATTTT.

The V call is TRBV6-1, the J call TRBJ2-1; possibly TRBD2 for D (7 bases). V was pared by 2 bases and J by 4 bases, with 15 bases between. CDR1 and CDR2 from the germline V gene are MNHNS and SASEGT. This CDR3 contains 16 residues. This CDR3 is CASSESIAGAYNEQFF. In nucleotides, the CDR3 is TGTGCCAGCAGTGAAAGTATTGCGGGGGCTTACAATGAGCAGTTCTTC.

This clone showed up just a few times. This sequence joins TRBV7-9 and TRBJ2-5, with a possible D match to TRBD2 (6 bases). This CDR3 is built from 13 residues. V was trimmed by 11 bases and J by 0 bases, leaving 13 bases between them. The germline CDR1 and CDR2 sequences are SEHNR and FQNEAQ (reference sequence). This CDR3 is CAGVGGYQETQYF. CDR3 coding DNA: TGTGCCGGAGTTGGAGGGTACCAAGAGACCCAGTACTTC.

The chain combines TRBV6-6 with TRBJ2-5, with 11 bases aligning to TRBD2. The V and J ends lost 5 bases and 0 bases, in that order; junction bases with no gene match: 5. The CDR3 has 16 amino acids. Germline CDR1 is MNHNY and CDR2 is SVGAGI (reference sequence). The CDR3 DNA is TGTGCCAGCAGTAAAAGACTAGCGGGGTACCAAGAGACCCAGTACTTC. Encoded protein: CASSKRLAGYQETQYF.

This chain connects TRBV5-5 to TRBJ2-1; TRBD2 aligns across 8 bases. The V gene's germline CDR1 is SGHKS and CDR2 YYEKEE (reference sequence). Trimming removed 3 bases from V and 3 bases from J; junction bases left unmatched: 8. The CDR3 totals 16 residues. CDR3 region: CASSSPSGTSYNEQFF. The DNA of the CDR3 is TGTGCCAGCAGCTCGCCCTCAGGGACTAGCTACAATGAGCAGTTCTTC.

This clone was seen a single time. The V call is TRBV7-6, the J call TRBJ1-4, with D maybe TRBD1 (6 bases). Germline assignment: CDR1 SGHVS and CDR2 FNYEAQ. Trimming removed 1 base at V and 3 bases at J, with 15 bases between. This CDR3 spans 17 amino acids. The chain's CDR3 is CASSLGYGGFSNEKLFF. CDR3 nucleotides: TGTGCCAGCAGCTTAGGGTACGGGGGCTTCTCTAATGAAAAACTGTTTTTT.

V gene TRBV4-2 combines with J gene TRBJ1-1, with D possibly matching TRBD1 (5 bases). The ends were cut back, 6 bases at V and 1 base at J, with 12 bases in the middle. This CDR3 spans 14 amino acids. Germline V gene sequence: CDR1 LGHNA, CDR2 YNFKEQ. The CDR3 loop reads CASSKDTGNTEAFF. For the CDR3, the DNA is TGTGCCAGCAGTAAAGATACAGGGAACACTGAAGCTTTCTTT.

The V and J genes are TRBV5-1 and TRBJ2-5, with TRBD1 matching over 9 bases. V lost 0 bases and J lost 5; bases outside the gene matches: 2. The CDR3 has 14 amino acids. From germline, CDR1 is SGHRS and CDR2 YFSETQ. The CDR3 DNA reads as TGCGCCAGCAGCTTGGAAGGACAGGGGGAGACCCAGTACTTC. Amino acid sequence: CASSLEGQGETQYF.

The chain recombines TRBV10-3 with TRBJ1-1; possible D gene TRBD1, 5 bases. V lost 3 bases, J lost 2 bases, and 13 bases lay in between. The CDR3 totals 15 residues. Per germline, CDR1 ENHRY and CDR2 SYGVKD. The CDR3, as DNA: TGTGCCATCAGTGACCCAGGGTTTTCAAACACTGAAGCTTTCTTT. Its protein product is CAISDPGFSNTEAFF.

V usage is TRBV18 and J usage is TRBJ2-2; TRBD1 matches at 8 bases. The CDR3 sequence is 17 residues long. Germline trimming cut 3 bases from V and 1 base from J; bases unmatched to any gene: 7. Germline V gives CDR1 KGHSH, CDR2 LQKENI. Here the CDR3 DNA reads TGTGCCAGCTCACCTTCAACCGGGACAGGGAACACCGGGGAGCTGTTTTTT. Translation gives CASSPSTGTGNTGELFF.

The chain has TRBV7-3 and TRBJ2-1; TRBD1 aligns across 8 bases. Germline assignment: CDR1 SGHTA and CDR2 FQGTGA. CDR3 length: 15 amino acids. Losses at the gene ends were 4 bases for V and 9 bases for J; bases not matched to a gene: 11. The chain's CDR3 is CASSSRTGLGVEQFF. The CDR3 DNA follows: TGTGCCAGCAGCTCAAGGACAGGGCTCGGAGTTGAGCAGTTCTTC.

The J gene is TRBJ1-3, the V gene TRBV19; D gene unclear. This CDR3 has 14 residues. Germline V gene sequence: CDR1 LNHDA, CDR2 SQIVND (reference sequence). The V end lost 3 bases, the J end lost 2 bases, and 8 bases lay between the germline ends. The chain's CDR3 is CASSISPAGNTIYF. The CDR3 region has the DNA TGTGCCAGTAGTATCAGTCCAGCTGGAAACACCATATATTTT.

J is TRBJ1-5 and V is TRBV5-6; 9 bases are a match to TRBD1. There are 16 residues in the CDR3. Trimming took 2 bases from V and 6 from J; bases not matched to a gene: 9. CDR1 and CDR2 from the germline V gene are SGHDT and YYEEEE. CDR3 DNA sequence: TGTGCCAGCAGCTTCCAGACAGGGGGGGAGGGTCAGCCCCAGCATTTT. The encoded protein is CASSFQTGGEGQPQHF.